This TCR beta chain is from a study of cytomegalovirus exposure and HLA in healthy donors. Study-wide points: Upon later analysis, HLA-associated TCR beta chains proved more clonally expanded than other, equally common chains. With later analysis, a missense DCLRE1C variant became linked to TCR beta V- and J-gene trimming. Most TCR beta V segments were productive about 90% or about 30% of the time in an earlier analysis.

The junction had 8 bases not matched to a gene; V was cut back by 6 bases and J by 10 bases. The CDR3 is 15 amino acids. Germline-derived CDR1 and CDR2 are SGHVS and FNYEAQ. With 60 Vbeta and 13 Jbeta primers, the PCR was carried out. Some clones are missing from TCRdb's copy, which holds only in-frame ones; the method was immunoSEQ multiplex PCR. The top ten hold approximately 0.78% of the sample, which has 150,000 to 200,000 clones, roughly 80% seen once. A word on this clone: The target antigen is unknown.

Sequencing input: PBMCs. This sequence was found in a woman aged 18-29 years in good health and CMV-seronegative. This chain joins TRBV7-6 and TRBJ2-1, with 14 bases matching TRBD2. The CDR3 here is CASRTGTSGSKEQFF. The CDR3 nucleotides read TGTGCCAGCAGGACCGGGACTAGCGGGAGTAAAGAGCAGTTCTTC.